Listed below are T cell receptor beta chains from one sample, sequenced in a study of blood T cell repertoires in COVID-19. This table comes from immunoSEQ multiplex PCR, and its TCRdb copy is limited to in-frame clones, with some not included. The data contain roughly 440,000 clones, 70% to 90% of them seen just once; the ten biggest clones take up 10% to 15%. The specimen was peripheral blood. The receptors come from a woman aged 50 to 60 with COVID-19, enrolled during active disease. Each CDR3 is given with its conserved first and last residue. The D gene is left open where the match is weak. Clone size is not always given. Where it is, it says once, few, many or a class for expanded clones.

TRBV12-5	TRBJ1-5	NA	NA	CASGLNSYQPQHF	TGTGCTAGTGGTTTAAACAGCTATCAGCCCCAGCATTTT
TRBV7-8	TRBJ1-3	NA	NA	CASSRHDRPLSGNTIYF	TGTGCCAGCAGCCGCCACGACAGACCCCTCTCTGGAAACACCATATATTTT
TRBV15	TRBJ1-4	NA	NA	CATSSARLATNEKLFF	TGTGCCACCAGCAGTGCCCGACTTGCAACTAATGAAAAACTGTTTTTT
TRBV5-1	TRBJ2-7	NA	TRBD1	CASSTRPGQGGLTYEQYF	TGCGCCAGCAGCACACGCCCGGGACAGGGGGGCCTGACCTACGAGCAGTACTTC
TRBV5-1	TRBJ2-7	NA	NA	CASSSHTGRVEQYF	TGCGCCAGCAGCTCTCATACAGGGCGTGTGGAGCAGTACTTC
TRBV5-5	TRBJ1-5	NA	NA	CASSPSQESYQPQHF	TGTGCCAGCAGCCCATCACAGGAGTCCTATCAGCCCCAGCATTTT
TRBV7-2	TRBJ2-3	NA	NA	CASRRRDTSTDTQYF	TGTGCCAGCAGAAGACGGGACACCTCCACAGATACGCAGTATTTT
TRBV29-1	TRBJ1-4	NA	NA	CSACQGTSTNEKLFF	TGCAGCGCTTGCCAGGGGACATCAACTAATGAAAAACTGTTTTTT
TRBV12-3/TRBV12-4	TRBJ1-2	NA	TRBD1	CATRTGGDYGYTF	TGTGCCACCAGGACAGGGGGGGACTATGGCTACACCTTC
TRBV5-1	TRBJ1-1	NA	NA	CASSGGLTYMNTEAFF	TGCGCCAGCAGCGGGGGCCTAACATACATGAACACTGAAGCTTTCTTT
TRBV28	TRBJ1-2	NA	NA	CASSKGVDGYTF	TGTGCCAGCAGTAAAGGGGTCGATGGCTACACCTTC
TRBV9	TRBJ2-5	NA	NA	CASSVVAGDGETQYF	TGTGCCAGCAGCGTAGTAGCAGGGGATGGGGAGACCCAGTACTTC
TRBV30	TRBJ2-3	NA	NA	CAWSIRGGTDTQYF	TGTGCCTGGAGCATCAGGGGCGGAACAGATACGCAGTATTTT
TRBV5-1	TRBJ1-1	NA	NA	CASSPGAWENTEAFF	TGCGCCAGCAGCCCAGGGGCCTGGGAAAACACTGAAGCTTTCTTT
TRBV11-2	TRBJ2-5	NA	TRBD2	CASSLGGLAEQETQYF	TGTGCCAGCAGCTTGGGGGGACTAGCGGAGCAAGAGACCCAGTACTTC
TRBV11-2	TRBJ2-7	once	TRBD2	CATGRDIAGGPEDEQYF	TGTGCCACTGGCCGAGATATAGCGGGGGGCCCTGAGGACGAGCAGTACTTC
TRBV6-5	TRBJ1-5	NA	NA	CASSFELEGGQPQHF	TGTGCCAGCAGTTTTGAGCTTGAGGGAGGTCAGCCCCAGCATTTT
TRBV28	TRBJ2-3	NA	NA	CASTGGGAVADTQYF	TGTGCCAGCACTGGTGGGGGGGCCGTTGCAGATACGCAGTATTTT
TRBV10-1	TRBJ2-7	NA	NA	CATSVPGGEQYF	TGCGCCACCTCCGTCCCCGGCGGCGAGCAGTACTTC
TRBV5-1	TRBJ1-2	NA	TRBD1	CASSLGNRGQGGYTF	TGCGCCAGCAGCTTGGGGAACAGGGGGCAGGGAGGCTACACCTTC
TRBV15	TRBJ2-7	NA	NA	CATSRDRSYEQYF	TGTGCCACCAGCAGGGACAGATCCTACGAGCAGTACTTC
TRBV20-1	TRBJ2-7	NA	TRBD2	CSASRRLAGGRDEQYF	TGCAGTGCTAGTCGAAGACTAGCGGGGGGGCGGGACGAGCAGTACTTC